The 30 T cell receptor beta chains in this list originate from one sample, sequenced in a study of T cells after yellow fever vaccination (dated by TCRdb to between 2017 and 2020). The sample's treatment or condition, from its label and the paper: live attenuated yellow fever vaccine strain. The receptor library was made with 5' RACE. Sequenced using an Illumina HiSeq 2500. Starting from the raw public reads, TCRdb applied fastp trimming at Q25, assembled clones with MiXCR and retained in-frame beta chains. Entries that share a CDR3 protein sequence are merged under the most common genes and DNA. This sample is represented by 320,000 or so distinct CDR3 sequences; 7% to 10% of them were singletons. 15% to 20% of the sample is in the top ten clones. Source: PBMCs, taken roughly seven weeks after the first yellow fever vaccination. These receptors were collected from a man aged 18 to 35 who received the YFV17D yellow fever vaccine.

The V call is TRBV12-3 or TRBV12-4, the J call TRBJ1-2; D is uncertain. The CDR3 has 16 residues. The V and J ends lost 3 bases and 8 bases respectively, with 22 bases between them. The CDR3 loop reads CASSFVHSRPSGGYTF. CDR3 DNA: TGTGCCAGCAGTTTTGTCCACTCTCGGCCCTCGGGGGGCTACACCTTC.

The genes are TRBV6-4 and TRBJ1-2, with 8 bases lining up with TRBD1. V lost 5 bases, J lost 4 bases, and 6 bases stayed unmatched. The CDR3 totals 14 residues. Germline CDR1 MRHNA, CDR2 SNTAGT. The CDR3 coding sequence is TGTGCCAGCAGTCCGGACAGGGCCGCCTATGGCTACACCTTC. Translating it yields CASSPDRAAYGYTF.

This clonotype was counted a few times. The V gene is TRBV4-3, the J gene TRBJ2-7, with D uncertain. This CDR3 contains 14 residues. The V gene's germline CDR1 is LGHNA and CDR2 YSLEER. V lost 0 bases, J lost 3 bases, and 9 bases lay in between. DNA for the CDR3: TGCGCCAGCAGCCAAGATCCCCGGAACTACGAGCAGTACTTC. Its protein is CASSQDPRNYEQYF.

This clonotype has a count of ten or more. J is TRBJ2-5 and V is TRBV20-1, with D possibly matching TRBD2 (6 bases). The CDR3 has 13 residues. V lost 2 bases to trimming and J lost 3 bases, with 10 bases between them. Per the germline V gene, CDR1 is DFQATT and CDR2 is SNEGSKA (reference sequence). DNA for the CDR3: TGCAGTGCTAGACAGGGCGGGGAAGAGACCCAGTACTTC. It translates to CSARQGGEETQYF.

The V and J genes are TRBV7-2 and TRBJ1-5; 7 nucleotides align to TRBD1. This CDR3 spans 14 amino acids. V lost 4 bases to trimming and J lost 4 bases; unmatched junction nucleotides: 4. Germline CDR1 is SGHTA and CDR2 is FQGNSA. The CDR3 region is CASSSLDRNQPQHF. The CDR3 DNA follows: TGTGCCAGCAGCTCCTTGGACAGGAATCAGCCCCAGCATTTT.

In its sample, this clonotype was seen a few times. CDR3 in DNA: TGTGCCTCCGGGACACAGAACACCGGGGAGCTGTTTTTT. Its translation is CASGTQNTGELFF. This sequence joins TRBV6-1 and TRBJ2-2, with D possibly matching TRBD1 (6 bases). The germline V gene encodes CDR1 MNHNS and CDR2 SASEGT. The CDR3 runs to 13 residues. The V and J ends lost 11 bases and 1 base respectively, with 11 bases between them.

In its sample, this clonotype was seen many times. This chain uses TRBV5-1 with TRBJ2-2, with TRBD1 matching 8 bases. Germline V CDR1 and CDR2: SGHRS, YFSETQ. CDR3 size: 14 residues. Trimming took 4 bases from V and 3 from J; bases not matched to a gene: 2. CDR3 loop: CASSKGQDTGELFF. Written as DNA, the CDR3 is TGCGCCAGCAGCAAGGGACAGGACACCGGGGAGCTGTTTTTT.

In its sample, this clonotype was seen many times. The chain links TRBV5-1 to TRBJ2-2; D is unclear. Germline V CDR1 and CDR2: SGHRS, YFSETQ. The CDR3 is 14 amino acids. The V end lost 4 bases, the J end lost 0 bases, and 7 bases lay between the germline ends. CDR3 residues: CASSPTPNTGELFF. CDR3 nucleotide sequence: TGCGCCAGCAGCCCCACACCGAACACCGGGGAGCTGTTTTTT.

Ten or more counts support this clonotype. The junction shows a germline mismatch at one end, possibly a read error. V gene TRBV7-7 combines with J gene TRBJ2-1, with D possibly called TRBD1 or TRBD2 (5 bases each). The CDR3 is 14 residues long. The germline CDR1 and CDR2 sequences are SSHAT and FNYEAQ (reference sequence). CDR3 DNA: TGTGCTAGCAGCTACGGACCCGTTGGGGGTGAGCAGTTCTTC. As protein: CASSYGPVGGEQFF.

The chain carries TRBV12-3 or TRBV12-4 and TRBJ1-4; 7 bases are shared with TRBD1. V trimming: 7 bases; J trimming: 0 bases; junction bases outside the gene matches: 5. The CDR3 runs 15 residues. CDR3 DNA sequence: TGTGCCAGCAATAGACAGGGACCAACTAATGAAAAACTGTTTTTT. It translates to CASNRQGPTNEKLFF.

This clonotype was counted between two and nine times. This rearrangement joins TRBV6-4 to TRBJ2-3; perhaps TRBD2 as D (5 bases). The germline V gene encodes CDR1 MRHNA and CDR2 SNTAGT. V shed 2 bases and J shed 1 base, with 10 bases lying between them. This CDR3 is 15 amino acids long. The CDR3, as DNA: TGTGCCAGCAGTGACACGGGGTTGGGCACAGATACGCAGTATTTT. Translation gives CASSDTGLGTDTQYF.

CDR3 nucleotides: TGCAGCGTTGAACTGACAGGGGGGACTGCAACTAATGAAAAACTGTTTTTT. It is translated as CSVELTGGTATNEKLFF. The chain couples TRBV29-1 to TRBJ1-4; TRBD1 aligns across 9 bases. V dropped 2 bases and J dropped 0; count of bases not matched to a gene: 7. The CDR3 runs 17 residues. Germline V gives CDR1 SQVTM, CDR2 ANQGSEA.

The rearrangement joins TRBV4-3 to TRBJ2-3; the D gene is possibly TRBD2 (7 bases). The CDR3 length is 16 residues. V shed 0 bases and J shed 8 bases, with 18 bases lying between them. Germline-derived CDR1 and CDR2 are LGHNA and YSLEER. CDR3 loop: CASSQEPRGARATQYF. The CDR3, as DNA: TGCGCCAGCAGCCAAGAACCCCGGGGGGCCAGAGCTACGCAGTATTTT.

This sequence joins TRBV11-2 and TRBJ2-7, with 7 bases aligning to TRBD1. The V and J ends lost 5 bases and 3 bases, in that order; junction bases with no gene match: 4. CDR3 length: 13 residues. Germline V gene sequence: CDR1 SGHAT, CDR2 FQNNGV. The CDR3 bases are TGTGCCAGCAGCGCAGGACAGGACTACGAGCAGTACGTC. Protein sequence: CASSAGQDYEQYV.

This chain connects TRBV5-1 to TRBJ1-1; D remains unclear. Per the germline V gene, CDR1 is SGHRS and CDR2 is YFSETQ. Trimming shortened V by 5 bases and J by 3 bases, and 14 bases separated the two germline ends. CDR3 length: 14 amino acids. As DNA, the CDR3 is TGCGCCAGCAGTTTTGGTGACGGCGACACTGAAGCTTTCTTT. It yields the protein CASSFGDGDTEAFF.

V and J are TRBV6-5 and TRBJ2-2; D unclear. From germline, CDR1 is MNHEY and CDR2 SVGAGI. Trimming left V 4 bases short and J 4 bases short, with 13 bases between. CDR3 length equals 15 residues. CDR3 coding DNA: TGTGCCAGCAGTTCTTTAAGACCTAGCACCGGGGAGCTGTTTTTT. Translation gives CASSSLRPSTGELFF.

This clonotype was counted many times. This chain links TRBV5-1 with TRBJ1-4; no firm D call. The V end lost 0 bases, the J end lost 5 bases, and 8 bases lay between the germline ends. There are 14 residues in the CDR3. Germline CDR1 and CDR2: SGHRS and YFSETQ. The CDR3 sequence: CASSLDGLNEKLFF. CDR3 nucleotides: TGCGCCAGCAGCTTGGACGGATTAAATGAAAAACTGTTTTTT.

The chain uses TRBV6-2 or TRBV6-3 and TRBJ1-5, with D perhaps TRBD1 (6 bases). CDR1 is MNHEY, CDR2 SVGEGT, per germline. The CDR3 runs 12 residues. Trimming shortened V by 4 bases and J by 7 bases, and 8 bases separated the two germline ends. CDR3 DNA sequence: TGTGCCAGCAGTTCCGACAGGCAGCCCCAGCATTTT. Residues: CASSSDRQPQHF.

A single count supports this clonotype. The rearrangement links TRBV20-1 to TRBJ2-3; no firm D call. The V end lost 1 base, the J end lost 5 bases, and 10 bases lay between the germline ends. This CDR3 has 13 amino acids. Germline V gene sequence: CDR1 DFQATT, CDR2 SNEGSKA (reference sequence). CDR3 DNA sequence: TGCAGTGCTAGAGGGTCTGAAAAAGATACGCAGTATTTT. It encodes CSARGSEKDTQYF.

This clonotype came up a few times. The CDR3 sequence is CASSFTQGGGELFF. Here the CDR3 DNA reads TGTGCCAGCAGCTTCACTCAGGGTGGCGGGGAGCTGTTTTTT. V and J are TRBV7-8 and TRBJ2-2, with D perhaps matching TRBD1 (5 bases). CDR1 SGHVS and CDR2 FQNEAQ come from the germline V gene. Trimming took 3 bases from V and 7 from J, leaving 12 bases between them. The CDR3 runs 14 residues.

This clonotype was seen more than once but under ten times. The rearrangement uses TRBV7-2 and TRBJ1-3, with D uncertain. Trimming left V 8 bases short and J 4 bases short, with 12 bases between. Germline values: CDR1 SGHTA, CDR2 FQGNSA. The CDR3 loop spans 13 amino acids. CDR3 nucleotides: TGTGCCAGCTGGGAAGGTGGGGGAAACACCATATATTTT. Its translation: CASWEGGGNTIYF.

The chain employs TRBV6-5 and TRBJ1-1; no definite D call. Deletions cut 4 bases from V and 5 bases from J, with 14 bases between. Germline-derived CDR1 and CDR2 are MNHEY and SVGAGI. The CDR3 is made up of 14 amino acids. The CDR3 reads CASSLVRSSTEAFF. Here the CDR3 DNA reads TGTGCCAGCAGTTTGGTTCGCTCGTCGACTGAAGCTTTCTTT.

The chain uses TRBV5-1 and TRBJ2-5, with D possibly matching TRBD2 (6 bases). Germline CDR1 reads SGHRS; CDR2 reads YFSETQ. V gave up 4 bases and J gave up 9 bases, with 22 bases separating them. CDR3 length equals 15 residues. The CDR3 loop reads CASSITTGTFQAQYF. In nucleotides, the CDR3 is TGCGCCAGCAGCATCACGACCGGGACTTTCCAGGCCCAGTACTTC.

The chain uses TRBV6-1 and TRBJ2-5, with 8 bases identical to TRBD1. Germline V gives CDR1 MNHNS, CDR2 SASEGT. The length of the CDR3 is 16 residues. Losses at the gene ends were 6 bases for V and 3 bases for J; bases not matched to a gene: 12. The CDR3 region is CASRTRLRTGKETQYF. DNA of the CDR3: TGTGCCAGCAGGACTAGGCTCCGGACAGGGAAAGAGACCCAGTACTTC.

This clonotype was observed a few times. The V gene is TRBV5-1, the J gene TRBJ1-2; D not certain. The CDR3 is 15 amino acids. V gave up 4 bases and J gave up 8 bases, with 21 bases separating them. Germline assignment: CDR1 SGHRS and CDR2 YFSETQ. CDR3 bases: TGCGCCAGCAGCCTGATGGGAGGGCCTATGGGCGGCTACACCTTC. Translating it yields CASSLMGGPMGGYTF.

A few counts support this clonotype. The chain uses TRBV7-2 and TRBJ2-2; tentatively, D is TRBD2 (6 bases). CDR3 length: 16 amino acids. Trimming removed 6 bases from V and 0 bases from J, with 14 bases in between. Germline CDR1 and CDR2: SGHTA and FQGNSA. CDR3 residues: CASRLPGLPNTGELFF. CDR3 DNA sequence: TGTGCCAGCAGACTTCCGGGACTTCCGAACACCGGGGAGCTGTTTTTT.

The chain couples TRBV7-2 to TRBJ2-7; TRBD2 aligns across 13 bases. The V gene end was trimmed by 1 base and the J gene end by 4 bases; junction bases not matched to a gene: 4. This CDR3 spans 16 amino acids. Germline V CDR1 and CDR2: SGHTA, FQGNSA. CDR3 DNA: TGTGCCAGCAGCTTAGTACTAGCGGGGGGGCGATACGAGCAGTACTTC. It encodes CASSLVLAGGRYEQYF.

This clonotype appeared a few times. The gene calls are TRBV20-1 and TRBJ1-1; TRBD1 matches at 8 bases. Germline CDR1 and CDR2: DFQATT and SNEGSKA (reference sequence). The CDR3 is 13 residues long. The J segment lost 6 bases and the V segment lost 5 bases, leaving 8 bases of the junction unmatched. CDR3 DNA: TGCAGTGCTCTCCAGGGGGCTATCGCTGAAGCTTTCTTT. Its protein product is CSALQGAIAEAFF.

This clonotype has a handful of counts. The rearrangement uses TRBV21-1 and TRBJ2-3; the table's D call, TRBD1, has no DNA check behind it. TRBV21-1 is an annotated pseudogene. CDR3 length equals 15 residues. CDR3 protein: CASSARTGDADTQYF. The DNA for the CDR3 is TGTGCCAGCAGCGCAAGGACAGGAGACGCAGATACGCAGTATTTT.

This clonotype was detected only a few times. The CDR3 is CASSLSTGPSAGANVLTF. As DNA, the CDR3 is TGTGCCAGCAGCCTTTCGACAGGGCCATCCGCTGGGGCCAACGTCCTGACTTTC. The V and J genes are TRBV11-2 and TRBJ2-6; 7 nucleotides agree with TRBD1. The germline CDR1 and CDR2 sequences are SGHAT and FQNNGV. This CDR3 region has 18 residues. Germline trimming cut 5 bases from V and 2 bases from J; bases unmatched to any gene: 12. Full variable domain (rest looked up from reference TRBV11-2 and TRBJ2-6): EAGVAQSPRYKIIEKRQSVAFWCNPISGHATLYWYQQILGQGPKLLIQFQNNGVVDDSQLPKDRFSAERLKGVDSTLKIQPAKLEDSAVYLCASSLSTGPSAGANVLTFGAGSRLTVL.